This T cell receptor (beta chain) was captured in a study of Graves' ophthalmopathy and Graves' hyperthyroidism (dated by TCRdb to 2017 to 2018). About the study as a whole: Peripheral blood samples were taken at the time of initial diagnosis, before any treatment was given. To tell Graves' ophthalmopathy apart from Graves' hyperthyroidism, and to predict which patients would progress to ophthalmopathy, the study relied on TCR beta repertoire signatures. Following sampling, methimazole starting at 30 mg daily was administered to hyperthyroidism patients, and high-dose intravenous methylprednisolone was administered to ophthalmopathy patients. In total, 135 blood samples were TCR-sequenced: some 40 ophthalmopathy, under 85 hyperthyroidism and about 17 hyperthyroidism-to-ophthalmopathy patients. T-cell repertoires of thyroid tissue and blood were compared in 5 or 6 hyperthyroidism patients. For independent validation, a separate cohort was made up of approximately 19 hyperthyroidism patients plus 17 patients who later progressed from hyperthyroidism to ophthalmopathy. To explore V-J signatures that distinguish ophthalmopathy from hyperthyroidism, a discovery set of 90 to 100 patients was enrolled, made up of around 44 with ophthalmopathy and roughly 57 with stable hyperthyroidism. The 90 or so discovery patients were randomly split 7:3 into training and test sets.

CDR1 and CDR2, looked up from the germline V gene, are MNHNS and SASEGT. Measured from the cysteine to the phenylalanine, the CDR3 is 15 residues long. Solely the CDR3 DNA is kept, with 45 bases framed from the first base. V has 6 bases trimmed and J has 7 bases trimmed; junction bases matching no gene number 6. This clonotype was picked up many times. There is no known antigen for this receptor. No base quality information exists; no much larger clone differs at one position. Paper-wide results and their limitations: Sample size was not statistically predetermined, and group allocation was not concealed from the investigators. In validation, the model predicted ophthalmopathy progression with roughly 68% sensitivity and approximately 78% specificity; some twelve predicted patients were CT-confirmed with GO in a median of about 6.2 months. Most of the expanded thyroid clonotypes with a frequency above 0.001 were also detected in blood, and it was suggested that the thyroid immune response may be reflected by blood repertoires. The 13-signature model separated ophthalmopathy from stable hyperthyroidism with roughly 89% sensitivity and less than 83% specificity in cross-validation, and 80%/75% in the test set.

Patients with ophthalmopathy had moderately to severely active disease, with a Clinical Activity Score of 3 or more, a NOSPECS grade of 4 or more, and a disease duration of less than 3 months. Patients were excluded if they had other autoimmune diseases, uncontrolled infections, pregnancy or lactation. Clinical symptoms, serum thyroxine, TRAb, thyroid ultrasound and orbital computed tomography formed the basis of the diagnosis. Using Ficoll-Paque density gradient centrifugation, PBMCs were isolated from roughly 9.2 ml of fresh peripheral blood. Trizol reagent was used to extract the total RNA, and its quality was then checked on an Agilent 2100 Bioanalyzer. For repertoire sequencing, the TCR beta CDR3 regions were amplified from RNA transcripts. HTBI primers and the Qiagen OneStep RT-PCR kit were used in a first-round RT-PCR, which was followed by a second-round multiplex PCR, size selection and purification. Libraries were sequenced on an Illumina HiSeq2000 using paired-end 100 bp reads. From the authors' description of their analysis: Reads were processed with SOAPnuke, discarding reads with adapters, uncalled bases, mean Phred below 15, or no exact constant-primer or identifier match. High-quality paired reads were merged with COPE v1.2.5. Unique nucleotide sequences were defined as clonotypes and aligned to IMGT TRB V, D and J references using MiTCR v1.1. The analysis was limited to V-J combinations with a frequency above 0.0001, which together covered just over 98% of the repertoires. For each V-J combination, a TCR clonal expansion and chaos score was defined as the ratio of F50 clonal expansion to chaos observed in the TCRdist matrix. Welch's t-statistics and random forest were used to reduce features to about a dozen V-J combinations, which were fed into a naive Bayes classifier. Thyroid-blood repertoire similarity was quantified with the Morisita-Horn index. TCRdb reprocessed the public reads (quality trimming at Q25 with fastp, clone calling with MiXCR) and kept in-frame beta chains. Rows are combined by CDR3 protein, so each entry shows the most common genes and DNA. These V and J calls originate from TCRdb's pipeline instead of the authors' own analysis. This sample gives 200,000 to 250,000 distinct CDR3 sequences in total; about 22% of them show up just once. Roughly 44% of the sample is held by the ten biggest clonotypes.

Rearrangement joined TRBV6-1 to TRBJ2-3, and TRBD2 matches 14 of the central bases. The sequence was obtained from a woman in her forties or fifties with Graves' ophthalmopathy. Donor details come from another sample of the same person, matched by shared clones. The specimen was peripheral blood. CDR3 region: CASRGGTSGSYTQYF. The nucleotide sequence is TGTGCCAGCAGGGGAGGGACTAGCGGGAGTTATACGCAGTATTTT.